A single sample gave rise to the 17 T cell receptor beta chains below, sequenced in a study of shared clonotypes between healthy human individuals. Clones were sequenced by immunoSEQ multiplex PCR, and TCRdb holds only the in-frame ones, with some missing. Among 2.3 million or so clones, roughly 93% were seen once, and the ten largest hold about 0.41%. Sequencing was performed on naive CD4+ T cells from PBMCs. The subset here: CD45RA+ positively selected. The receptors here all came from a man between 18 and 29 years old in good health. Some clones in this sample may be carry-over from other donors' samples.

The chain combines TRBV9 with TRBJ2-2; D may be TRBD2 (6 bases). Germline values: CDR1 SGDLS, CDR2 YYNGEE. Deletions cut 4 bases from V and 1 base from J, with 11 bases between. The CDR3 is made up of 15 amino acids. This CDR3 is CASSLGRQNTGELFF. The CDR3 nucleotides read TGTGCCAGCAGCCTGGGGAGGCAGAACACCGGGGAGCTGTTTTTT.

The chain has TRBV6-6 and TRBJ2-3, with a weak D call TRBD1 (5 bases). The V end lost 0 bases, the J end lost 11 bases, and 18 bases lay between the germline ends. CDR1 and CDR2 from the germline V gene are MNHNY and SVGAGI (reference sequence). CDR3 length: 15 amino acids. CDR3 sequence reads: CASSYSGRAQDGQYF. CDR3 bases: TGTGCCAGCAGTTACTCGGGCAGGGCCCAAGATGGGCAGTATTTT.

The chain couples TRBV7-9 to TRBJ1-3, with D unclear. V dropped 5 bases and J dropped 0 bases, with 14 bases sitting between them. CDR1 and CDR2 from the germline V gene are SEHNR and FQNEAQ (reference sequence). This CDR3 is 16 amino acids long. The CDR3, as DNA: TGTGCCAGCAGCCCTTATACGGCCGACTCTGGAAACACCATATATTTT. This sequence encodes CASSPYTADSGNTIYF.

The V and J genes are TRBV18 and TRBJ2-1; D unresolved. CDR3 size: 15 residues. The V end lost 0 bases, the J end lost 3 bases, and 9 bases lay between the germline ends. Germline V gives CDR1 KGHSH, CDR2 LQKENI. The CDR3 loop reads CASSPPGAHYNEQFF. The CDR3 DNA sequence: TGTGCCAGCTCACCACCAGGCGCCCACTACAATGAGCAGTTCTTC.

The gene calls are TRBV28 and TRBJ2-3; D unclear. V shed 2 bases and J shed 0 bases, with 9 bases lying between them. The CDR3 has 15 amino acids. Germline lookup yields CDR1 MDHEN and CDR2 SYDVKM. This CDR3 is CASSLPLGSTDTQYF. DNA of the CDR3: TGTGCCAGCAGTTTACCTTTGGGCAGCACAGATACGCAGTATTTT.

The chain recombines TRBV28 with TRBJ2-6, with D possibly being TRBD2 (7 bases). This CDR3 has 16 amino acids. CDR1 is MDHEN, CDR2 SYDVKM, per germline. Trimming shortened V by 6 bases and J by 2 bases, and 14 bases separated the two germline ends. CDR3 in DNA: TGTGCCAGCAGCCCCGGAGGGGGGGCTGGGGCCAACGTCCTGACTTTC. It codes for CASSPGGGAGANVLTF.

The gene calls are TRBV27 and TRBJ1-2; 7 bases line up with TRBD1. From germline, CDR1 is MNHEY and CDR2 SMNVEV (reference sequence). The CDR3 spans 15 residues. After removal of 7 bases from V and 0 bases from J, the junction contained 8 bases not matched to a gene. CDR3 bases: TGTGCCAGCATGGGGCAGGGGGGGGCTAACTATGGCTACACCTTC. Protein product: CASMGQGGANYGYTF.

The chain couples TRBV19 to TRBJ1-5, with no clear D. The germline V gene encodes CDR1 LNHDA and CDR2 SQIVND (reference sequence). V was pared by 3 bases and J by 0 bases, with 12 bases between. The CDR3 is 16 amino acids. CDR3 loop: CASSIAPAVSNQPQHF. Here the CDR3 DNA reads TGTGCCAGTAGTATTGCCCCGGCAGTTAGCAATCAGCCCCAGCATTTT.

Regarding this clone: Other DNA sequences in this sample translate to the same CDR3. The rearrangement links TRBV7-2 to TRBJ2-3, with TRBD2 as a possible D gene (6 bases). The CDR3 spans 15 residues. V lost 1 base, J lost 0 bases, and 8 bases lay in between. Germline V CDR1 and CDR2: SGHTA, FQGNSA. This CDR3 reads CASSLGRGSTDTQYF. Here the CDR3 DNA reads TGTGCCAGCAGCTTAGGGCGGGGAAGCACAGATACGCAGTATTTT.

About this clone itself: This same CDR3 is encoded by further DNA sequences in the sample. V is TRBV28 and J is TRBJ1-2; 7 nucleotides match TRBD1. J was trimmed by 8 bases and V by 3 bases; bases with no gene match: 9. The CDR3 runs to 14 residues. In germline, CDR1 is MDHEN, CDR2 SYDVKM. The CDR3 coding sequence is TGTGCCAGCAGTTTCCTAGGGGGCGTGGGCGGCTACACCTTC. Its protein is CASSFLGGVGGYTF.

This chain uses TRBV28 with TRBJ2-7; perhaps TRBD1 as D (5 bases). The CDR3 runs 15 residues. The V and J ends lost 3 bases and 2 bases respectively, with 14 bases between them. The germline gives CDR1 MDHEN, CDR2 SYDVKM. This chain's CDR3 is CASSFSQAYPYEQYF. Here the CDR3 DNA reads TGTGCCAGCAGTTTTTCACAGGCCTACCCCTACGAGCAGTACTTC.

This clone has just one count. In DNA form, the CDR3 reads TGTGCCAGCAGTCGGCAGGGCCATGGCTACACCTTC. Translated: CASSRQGHGYTF. The rearrangement links TRBV28 to TRBJ1-2, with a tentative D call TRBD1 (5 bases). The V end was cut by 5 bases, the J end by 6 bases, with 10 bases between. Germline CDR1 and CDR2: MDHEN and SYDVKM. The CDR3 totals 12 residues.

V is TRBV5-1 and J is TRBJ2-7; 10 nucleotides align to TRBD1. CDR1 and CDR2 from the germline V gene are SGHRS and YFSETQ. V lost 2 bases, J lost 3 bases, and 5 bases stayed unmatched. This CDR3 spans 15 amino acids. The CDR3 DNA reads as TGCGCCAGCAGCTTAACGACAGGGGGCATCTACGAGCAGTACTTC. This sequence encodes CASSLTTGGIYEQYF.

The chain employs TRBV7-3 and TRBJ2-3; D tentatively fits TRBD1 or TRBD2 (5 bases each). CDR3 length equals 16 residues. Trimming left V 6 bases short and J 4 bases short, with 20 bases between. Germline CDR1 and CDR2: SGHTA and FQGTGA. CDR3 DNA: TGTGCCAGCAGTCCTACCGGGACCACGAGCCCAGATACGCAGTATTTT. Protein: CASSPTGTTSPDTQYF.

The rearrangement joins TRBV7-6 to TRBJ2-2; TRBD2 matches at 7 bases. Per the germline V gene, CDR1 is SGHVS and CDR2 is FNYEAQ. This CDR3 region has 16 residues. Trimming removed 6 bases from V and 6 bases from J; junction bases left unmatched: 13. The CDR3 DNA sequence: TGTGCCAGCAGTCAACGGTCGGCGGGAGTTTCCGGGGAGCTGTTTTTT. Translation: CASSQRSAGVSGELFF.

This clone was seen a handful of times. V gene TRBV6-1 combines with J gene TRBJ2-3; the D is unclear. The CDR3 runs 12 residues. The V end was cut by 3 bases, the J end by 7 bases, with 8 bases between. The germline gives CDR1 MNHNS, CDR2 SASEGT. The CDR3 loop is CASSDVGNTQYF. The CDR3 DNA follows: TGTGCCAGCAGTGATGTGGGAAATACGCAGTATTTT.

The V call is TRBV30, the J call TRBJ2-1; 8 nucleotides match TRBD2. The trim removed 7 bases at V and 0 bases at J, leaving 2 bases unmatched. The CDR3 length is 13 residues. The V gene's germline CDR1 is GTSNPN and CDR2 SVGIG (reference sequence). The CDR3 DNA reads TGTGCCTCCACTAGCGGCTCCTACAATGAGCAGTTCTTC. Residues: CASTSGSYNEQFF.